This T cell receptor beta chain was profiled in a study of metastatic and nonmetastatic thyroid tumors. Study overall: For malignant and benign thyroid patients, tumor or nodule tissue and blood were the sources whose repertoires were compared.

This clone was observed at least ten times. V was clipped by 6 bases and J by 5 bases; unmatched bases: 5. This CDR3 has 14 residues. TCRdb called clones again from the PCR reads with MiXCR. The sample carries about 31,000 clones, roughly a fifth recorded once. All patients reached thyroid surgery having received no treatment beforehand. Sequencing was performed on blood. The rearrangement uses TRBV12-3 or TRBV12-4 and TRBJ1-5; TRBD1 agrees at 9 bases. The source is a female donor with papillary thyroid cancer or a benign thyroid nodule (not recorded which). Some clones in this sample may be carry-over from other donors' samples. The CDR3 region has the DNA TGTGCCAGCAGCCTGGGACAGGGAGATCAGCCCCAGCATTTT. The encoded protein is CASSLGQGDQPQHF.